This entry lists 20 T cell receptor beta chains sequenced from one sample in a study of OX40 agonist ivuxolimab in advanced cancers. Method: immunoSEQ multiplex PCR; TCRdb's copy keeps in-frame clones and lacks some. The sample has some 100,000 clones, 90% seen once. Sequencing used CD4+ or CD8+ T cells sorted from blood, obtained in a trial of the OX40 agonist ivuxolimab. The receptors come from an adult with an advanced solid tumor such as melanoma, head and neck, liver or kidney cancer.

This chain connects TRBV7-9 to TRBJ2-5, with TRBD2 matching 11 bases. The trim removed 1 base at V and 5 bases at J, leaving 6 bases unmatched. Germline V gene data show CDR1 as SEHNR and CDR2 as FQNEAQ (reference sequence). The CDR3 is 16 amino acids. CDR3 amino acids: CASSLDSASGRETQYF. CDR3 DNA: TGTGCCAGCAGCTTAGACAGCGCTAGCGGGAGGGAGACCCAGTACTTC.

The genes are TRBV11-2 and TRBJ2-7; D is undetermined. The CDR3 extends over 15 amino acids. V dropped 3 bases and J dropped 0 bases, with 12 bases sitting between them. Germline V CDR1 and CDR2: SGHAT, FQNNGV. As DNA, the CDR3 is TGTGCCAGCAGCTTGTCGATTGGAAGCTCCTACGAGCAGTACTTC. It is translated as CASSLSIGSSYEQYF. The full variable domain, with the rest looked up from reference TRBV11-2 and TRBJ2-7, is EAGVAQSPRYKIIEKRQSVAFWCNPISGHATLYWYQQILGQGPKLLIQFQNNGVVDDSQLPKDRFSAERLKGVDSTLKIQPAKLEDSAVYLCASSLSIGSSYEQYFGPGTRLTVT.

The chain carries TRBV28 and TRBJ2-4; D is undetermined. The CDR3 totals 14 residues. Germline V gene sequence: CDR1 MDHEN, CDR2 SYDVKM. The ends were cut back, 3 bases at V and 2 bases at J, with 8 bases in the middle. The CDR3 nucleotides read TGTGCCAGCAGTTTGTTCCGAACCAAAAACATTCAGTACTTC. Its translation: CASSLFRTKNIQYF.

The chain carries TRBV5-1 and TRBJ2-1, with 14 bases that match TRBD2. The CDR3 is 16 residues long. With 4 bases clipped from V and 6 bases from J, the junction kept 6 bases outside the gene matches. The germline CDR1 and CDR2 sequences are SGHRS and YFSETQ. In DNA, the CDR3 is TGCGCCAGCAGCGCAACGACTAGCGGGAGGGGCAATGAGCAGTTCTTC. It is translated as CASSATTSGRGNEQFF. Full variable domain (missing parts from reference TRBV5-1 and TRBJ2-1): KAGVTQTPRYLIKTRGQQVTLSCSPISGHRSVSWYQQTPGQGLQFLFEYFSETQRNKGNFPGRFSGRQFSNSRSEMNVSTLELGDSALYLCASSATTSGRGNEQFFGPGTRLTVL.

J is TRBJ2-5 and V is TRBV11-3, with TRBD2 matching 7 bases. The CDR3 covers 12 residues. The junction had 0 bases not matched to a gene; V was cut back by 3 bases and J by 5 bases. Per germline, CDR1 SGHNT and CDR2 YENEEA. This CDR3 is CASSFGGETQYF. CDR3 sequence (DNA): TGTGCCAGCAGCTTCGGGGGGGAGACCCAGTACTTC.

The CDR3 reads CASRAGAGPYEQYF. CDR3 DNA sequence: TGTGCCAGCAGAGCCGGGGCAGGGCCCTACGAGCAGTACTTC. V usage is TRBV11-1 and J usage is TRBJ2-7; D could derive from TRBD1 or TRBD2 (5 bases each). The germline V and J ends were trimmed by 6 bases and 2 bases, with 14 bases remaining between them. Germline V CDR1 and CDR2: SGHAT, FQDESV (reference sequence). CDR3 length equals 14 residues.

The V gene is TRBV9, the J gene TRBJ2-1; D is uncertain. In germline, CDR1 is SGDLS, CDR2 YYNGEE. This CDR3 contains 16 residues. V was shortened by 0 bases and J by 9 bases, with 19 bases between the two germline ends. DNA of the CDR3: TGTGCCAGCAGCGTAGAACCCACGAGCGTTAGAGGTGAGCAGTTCTTC. Amino acid sequence: CASSVEPTSVRGEQFF.

The chain uses TRBV28 and TRBJ2-7; no clear D. Trimming cost V 6 bases and J 3 bases, with 6 bases left between them. Germline CDR1 is MDHEN and CDR2 is SYDVKM. CDR3 length: 11 residues. The CDR3, as DNA: TGTGCCAGCAGCCCCAACTACGAGCAGTACTTC. Translated, it gives CASSPNYEQYF.

The chain recombines TRBV7-3 with TRBJ2-5; weak D call: TRBD2 (5 bases). The CDR3 has 13 residues. The V gene's germline CDR1 is SGHTA and CDR2 FQGTGA. The V end lost 5 bases, the J end lost 5 bases, and 12 bases lay between the germline ends. CDR3 nucleotide sequence: TGTGCCAGCAGCAAAGCTAGCTACGAGACCCAGTACTTC. Its protein product is CASSKASYETQYF.

This sequence joins TRBV5-1 and TRBJ2-6, with D uncertain. The ends were cut back, 2 bases at V and 0 bases at J, with 9 bases in the middle. The CDR3 covers 16 residues. CDR1 is SGHRS, CDR2 YFSETQ, per germline. The CDR3: CASSLDGPSGANVLTF. The CDR3 DNA reads as TGCGCCAGCAGCTTAGACGGGCCCTCTGGGGCCAACGTCCTGACTTTC.

The chain joins TRBV7-2 to TRBJ2-1, with a possible D match to TRBD2 (6 bases). This CDR3 comprises 15 residues. The V gene lost 2 bases and the J gene lost 7 bases, with 15 bases spanning the gap. Germline-derived CDR1 and CDR2 are SGHTA and FQGNSA. The chain's CDR3 is CASSLMGGPRNEQFF. The CDR3 bases are TGTGCCAGCAGCTTAATGGGAGGCCCCAGGAATGAGCAGTTCTTC.

The chain carries TRBV18 and TRBJ2-7; TRBD1 agrees at 8 bases. Germline assignment: CDR1 KGHSH and CDR2 LQKENI. V lost 5 bases to trimming and J lost 0 bases; unmatched junction nucleotides: 6. The length of the CDR3 is 15 residues. The CDR3 DNA reads TGTGCCAGCTCAGGACAGGGTTCGGGCTCCTACGAGCAGTACTTC. The encoded protein is CASSGQGSGSYEQYF.

The genes are TRBV5-1 and TRBJ2-2, with TRBD2 as a possible D gene (6 bases). Germline loops: CDR1 SGHRS, CDR2 YFSETQ. This CDR3 region has 16 residues. V was shortened by 4 bases and J by 5 bases, with 18 bases between the two germline ends. The CDR3: CASSTRDGGVTGELFF. The CDR3 coding sequence is TGCGCCAGCAGCACACGGGACGGAGGGGTTACCGGGGAGCTGTTTTTT.

The chain combines TRBV6-1 with TRBJ2-7, with 9 bases identical to TRBD1. Germline-derived CDR1 and CDR2 are MNHNS and SASEGT. The CDR3 contains 15 residues. V gave up 5 bases and J gave up 1 base; unmatched junction bases: 6. The CDR3 protein is CASSFLGTGSYEQYF. The CDR3 coding sequence is TGTGCCAGCAGTTTCCTCGGGACAGGGTCCTACGAGCAGTACTTC.

The V and J genes are TRBV18 and TRBJ2-5, with TRBD2 matching 7 bases. J was trimmed by 7 bases and V by 4 bases; bases with no gene match: 6. Germline CDR1 KGHSH, CDR2 LQKENI. CDR3 length: 13 residues. CDR3 DNA: TGTGCCAGCTCACGAGAGCGGGAAGGGACCCAGTACTTC. Translation gives CASSREREGTQYF.

The rearrangement uses TRBV7-3 and TRBJ2-1; D unresolved. This CDR3 is 15 amino acids long. The germline V and J ends were trimmed by 2 bases and 0 bases, with 8 bases remaining between them. Germline CDR1 reads SGHTA; CDR2 reads FQGTGA. CDR3 sequence reads: CASSLDPSSYNEQFF. CDR3 DNA: TGTGCCAGCAGCTTAGATCCCAGCTCCTACAATGAGCAGTTCTTC.

V gene TRBV18 combines with J gene TRBJ2-7, with 12 bases fitting TRBD2. The CDR3 has 15 amino acids. The germline V gene encodes CDR1 KGHSH and CDR2 LQKENI. With 3 bases clipped from V and 7 bases from J, the junction kept 7 bases outside the gene matches. The DNA for the CDR3 is TGTGCCAGCTCACCCCGACTAGCGGGAGAGGGAGAGCAGTACTTC. It is translated as CASSPRLAGEGEQYF. Variable domain in full (rest from reference TRBV18 and TRBJ2-7): NAGVMQNPRHLVRRRGQEARLRCSPMKGHSHVYWYRQLPEEGLKFMVYLQKENIIDESGMPKERFSAEFPKEGPSILRIQQVVRGDSAAYFCASSPRLAGEGEQYFGPGTRLTVT.

V is TRBV27 and J is TRBJ2-7; D gene uncertain. Germline CDR1 is MNHEY and CDR2 is SMNVEV (reference sequence). V was clipped by 0 bases and J by 4 bases, with 10 bases between them. This CDR3 spans 14 amino acids. The CDR3 protein is CASSLSKDVYEQYF. The CDR3 region has the DNA TGTGCCAGCAGTTTATCTAAGGACGTTTACGAGCAGTACTTC.

This chain uses TRBV7-9 with TRBJ2-7; 7 bases match TRBD2. The CDR3 is 13 amino acids. Germline CDR1 is SEHNR and CDR2 is FQNEAQ (reference sequence). The ends lost 1 base at V and 6 bases at J; junction bases unmatched: 3. DNA of the CDR3: TGTGCCAGCAGCTTAGGGGCGGGGGTCGAGCAGTACTTC. Encoded protein: CASSLGAGVEQYF.

The chain recombines TRBV19 with TRBJ2-1, with 9 bases lining up with TRBD2. Germline V gene data show CDR1 as LNHDA and CDR2 as SQIVND (reference sequence). With V trimmed by 6 bases and J by 7 bases, 4 bases remained unmatched. The CDR3 is 13 residues long. CDR3: CASRASGMNEQFF. Here the CDR3 DNA reads TGTGCCAGTAGGGCTAGCGGGATGAATGAGCAGTTCTTC.